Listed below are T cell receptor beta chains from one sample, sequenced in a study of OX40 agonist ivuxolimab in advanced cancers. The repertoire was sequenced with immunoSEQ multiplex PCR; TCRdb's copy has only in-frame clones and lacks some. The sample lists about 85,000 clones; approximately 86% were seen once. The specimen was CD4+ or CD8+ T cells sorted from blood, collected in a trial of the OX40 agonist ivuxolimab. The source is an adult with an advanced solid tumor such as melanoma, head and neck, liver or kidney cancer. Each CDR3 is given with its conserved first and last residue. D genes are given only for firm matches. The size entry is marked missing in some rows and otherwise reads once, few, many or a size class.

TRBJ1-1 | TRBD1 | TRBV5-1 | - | CASSSGQGLDSEGEAFF | TGCGCCAGCAGCTCAGGACAGGGTTTAGATTCAGAGGGTGAAGCTTTCTTT
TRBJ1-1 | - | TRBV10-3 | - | CAISEGGREAFF | TGTGCCATCAGTGAGGGAGGCAGGGAAGCTTTCTTT
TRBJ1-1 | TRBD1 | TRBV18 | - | CASSPRTGGESFAEAFF | TGTGCCAGCTCACCGCGGACAGGGGGGGAATCGTTCGCTGAAGCTTTCTTT
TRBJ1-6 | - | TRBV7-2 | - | CASSLEGRGSPLHF | TGTGCCAGCAGCTTAGAAGGCAGGGGTTCACCCCTCCACTTT
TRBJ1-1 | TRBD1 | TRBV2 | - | CASSLDRDEAFF | TGTGCCAGCAGCCTCGACAGGGATGAAGCTTTCTTT
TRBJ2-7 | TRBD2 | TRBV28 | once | CASSSPGGPIYF | TGTGCCAGCAGTTCTCCGGGGGGGCCTATTTACTTC
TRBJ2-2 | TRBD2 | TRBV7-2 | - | CASSPLGGEITGELFF | TGTGCCAGCAGCCCATTGGGGGGGGAGATCACCGGGGAGCTGTTTTTT
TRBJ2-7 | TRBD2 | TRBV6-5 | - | CASSQGLAGYEQYF | TGTGCCAGCAGCCAGGGACTAGCGGGGTACGAGCAGTACTTC
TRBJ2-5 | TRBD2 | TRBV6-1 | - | CASHVIAGVETQYF | TGTGCCAGCCACGTCATAGCGGGGGTGGAGACCCAGTACTTC
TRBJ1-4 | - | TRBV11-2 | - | CASSLAHNEKLFF | TGTGCCAGCAGCTTGGCCCATAATGAAAAACTGTTTTTT
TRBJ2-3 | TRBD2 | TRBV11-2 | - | CASSPRLAASTDTQYF | TGTGCCAGCAGCCCCCGACTAGCCGCTAGCACAGATACGCAGTATTTT
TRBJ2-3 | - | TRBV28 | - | CASSWTRYTQYF | TGTGCCAGCAGTTGGACCAGGTATACGCAGTATTTT
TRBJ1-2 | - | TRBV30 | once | CAWTALRGNGYTF | TGTGCCTGGACCGCGCTGCGGGGAAATGGCTACACCTTC
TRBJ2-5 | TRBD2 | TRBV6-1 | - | CASSVGLAGRPETQYF | TGTGCCAGCAGTGTAGGGCTAGCGGGGCGCCCAGAGACCCAGTACTTC
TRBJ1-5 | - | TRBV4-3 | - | CASSQVQGFQPQHF | TGCGCCAGCAGCCAAGTCCAGGGGTTTCAGCCCCAGCATTTT
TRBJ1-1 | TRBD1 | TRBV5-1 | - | CASSARGQGDTEAFF | TGCGCCAGCAGCGCCAGGGGACAGGGGGACACTGAAGCTTTCTTT
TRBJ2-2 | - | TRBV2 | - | CASSPGTPFWELFF | TGTGCCAGCAGTCCCGGGACTCCCTTCTGGGAGCTGTTTTTT
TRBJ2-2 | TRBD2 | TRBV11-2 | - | CASSLDSGGLTEELFF | TGTGCCAGCAGCTTGGATAGCGGGGGGTTAACTGAGGAGCTGTTTTTT
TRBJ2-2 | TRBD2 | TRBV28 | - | CASSSPGGALLNTGELFF | TGTGCCAGCAGTTCCCCGGGAGGGGCTCTCCTGAACACCGGGGAGCTGTTTTTT
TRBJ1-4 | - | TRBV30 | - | CAWSVMGGAGEKLFF | TGTGCCTGGAGTGTAATGGGGGGGGCCGGTGAAAAACTGTTTTTT
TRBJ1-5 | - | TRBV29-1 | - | CSVGDQMEPQHF | TGCAGCGTTGGGGATCAAATGGAGCCCCAGCATTTT
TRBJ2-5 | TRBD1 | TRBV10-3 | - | CAISVGTGTPETQYF | TGTGCCATCAGTGTGGGGACAGGGACGCCAGAGACCCAGTACTTC
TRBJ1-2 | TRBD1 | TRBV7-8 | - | CASSSGQGALIYGYTF | TGTGCCAGCAGCTCAGGACAGGGGGCCCTTATCTATGGCTACACCTTC
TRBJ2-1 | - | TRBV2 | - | CASSEMAASSYNEQFF | TGTGCCAGCAGTGAGATGGCTGCCAGCTCCTACAATGAGCAGTTCTTC
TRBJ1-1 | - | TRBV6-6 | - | CASSYDKSTTEAFF | TGTGCCAGCAGTTATGACAAATCCACAACTGAAGCTTTCTTT
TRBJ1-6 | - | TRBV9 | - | CASSVDAFGGNSPLHF | TGTGCCAGCAGCGTAGATGCATTCGGAGGTAATTCACCCCTCCACTTT
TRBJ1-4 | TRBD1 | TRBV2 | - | CASSSGQGATNEKLFF | TGTGCCAGCAGCTCGGGACAGGGAGCAACTAATGAAAAACTGTTTTTT
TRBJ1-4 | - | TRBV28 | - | CASSSPGHNEKLFF | TGTGCCAGCAGTTCACCGGGCCACAATGAAAAACTGTTTTTT
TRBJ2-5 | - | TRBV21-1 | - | CASSKGDRGQETQYF | TGTGCCAGCAGCAAAGGGGACAGGGGCCAAGAGACCCAGTACTTC
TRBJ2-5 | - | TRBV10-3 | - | CAISGGVGRGSETQYF | TGTGCCATCAGTGGCGGGGTCGGCAGGGGTTCGGAGACCCAGTACTTC
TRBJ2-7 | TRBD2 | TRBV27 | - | CASSPRRTSSYEQYF | TGTGCCAGCAGTCCGCGCAGGACTAGCAGCTACGAGCAGTACTTC
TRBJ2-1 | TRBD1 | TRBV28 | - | CASSKPGQGGYEQFF | TGTGCCAGCAGTAAACCGGGACAGGGGGGCTATGAGCAGTTCTTC
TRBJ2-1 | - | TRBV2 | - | CASSEASNEQFF | TGTGCCAGCAGTGAAGCTAGTAATGAGCAGTTCTTC
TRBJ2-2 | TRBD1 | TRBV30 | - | CAWSRDSTGELFF | TGTGCCTGGAGTCGGGACAGCACCGGGGAGCTGTTTTTT
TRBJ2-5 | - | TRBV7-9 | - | CASSLLETQYF | TGTGCCAGCAGCCTGTTGGAGACCCAGTACTTC
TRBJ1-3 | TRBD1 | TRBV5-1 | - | CASSLQGVSGNTIYF | TGCGCCAGCAGCTTACAGGGGGTCTCTGGAAACACCATATATTTT
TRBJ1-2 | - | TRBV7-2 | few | CASSPMDGLRYGYTF | TGTGCCAGCAGCCCAATGGACGGGCTGCGCTATGGCTACACCTTC
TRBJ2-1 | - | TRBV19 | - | CASSRGRGRHNEQFF | TGTGCCAGTAGCAGGGGCAGGGGTAGACACAATGAGCAGTTCTTC
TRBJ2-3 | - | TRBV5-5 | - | CASSLSPSITDTQYF | TGTGCCAGCAGCTTGAGTCCGAGTATCACAGATACGCAGTATTTT
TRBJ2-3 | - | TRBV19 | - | CASSSRQGTTDTQYF | TGTGCCAGTAGTAGCCGGCAGGGGACCACAGATACGCAGTATTTT
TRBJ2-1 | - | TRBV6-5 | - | CASSYAGPNEQFF | TGTGCCAGCAGTTACGCGGGACCGAATGAGCAGTTCTTC
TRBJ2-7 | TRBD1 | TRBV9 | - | CASSEGTGGLIGF | TGTGCCAGCAGCGAGGGGACAGGGGGTCTTATTGGGTTC
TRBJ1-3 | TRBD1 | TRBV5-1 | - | CASSLAGGLGNTIYF | TGCGCCAGCAGCTTGGCAGGGGGCTTAGGAAACACCATATATTTT
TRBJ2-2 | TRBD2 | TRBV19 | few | CASRSGGAGGELFF | TGTGCCAGCCGATCCGGGGGGGCCGGCGGGGAGCTGTTTTTT
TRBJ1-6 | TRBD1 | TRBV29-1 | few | CSVQGARSSPLHF | TGCAGCGTCCAGGGGGCGAGGAGTTCACCCCTCCACTTT
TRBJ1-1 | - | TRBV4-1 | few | CASSLQRLNTEAFF | TGCGCCAGCAGCCTCCAAAGACTAAACACTGAAGCTTTCTTT
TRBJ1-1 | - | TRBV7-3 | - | CASSYRANTEAFF | TGTGCCAGCAGTTACAGGGCGAACACTGAAGCTTTCTTT
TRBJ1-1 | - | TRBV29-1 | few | CSQRGDTEAFF | TGCAGCCAACGAGGCGACACTGAAGCTTTCTTT
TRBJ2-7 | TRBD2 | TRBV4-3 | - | CASSQSLTSGGIYEQYF | TGCGCCAGCAGCCAATCACTGACTAGCGGGGGGATCTACGAGCAGTACTTC
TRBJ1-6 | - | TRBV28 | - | CASSEGVTDSPLHF | TGTGCCAGCAGTGAGGGGGTGACTGATTCACCCCTCCACTTT
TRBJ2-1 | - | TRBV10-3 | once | CAISESPGWELYEQFF | TGTGCCATCAGTGAGTCTCCGGGATGGGAGCTCTATGAGCAGTTCTTC
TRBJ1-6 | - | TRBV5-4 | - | CASSLWGYNSPLHF | TGTGCCAGCAGCTTGTGGGGCTACAATTCACCCCTCCACTTT
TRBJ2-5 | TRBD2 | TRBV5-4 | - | CASSDGLAGGQETQYF | TGTGCCAGCAGCGACGGACTAGCGGGGGGCCAAGAGACCCAGTACTTC
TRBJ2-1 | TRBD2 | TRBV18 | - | CASSPASGGEGEQFF | TGTGCCAGCTCTCCTGCTAGCGGGGGAGAGGGTGAGCAGTTCTTC
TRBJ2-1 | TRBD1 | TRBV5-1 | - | CASSLGQGRTKYNEQFF | TGCGCCAGCAGCCTAGGACAGGGCCGAACGAAATACAATGAGCAGTTCTTC
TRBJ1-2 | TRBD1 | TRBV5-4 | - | CASSLGQGGYTF | TGTGCCAGCAGCTTGGGACAGGGAGGCTACACCTTC
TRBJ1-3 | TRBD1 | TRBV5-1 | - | CASSFTGEGGNTIYF | TGCGCCAGCAGCTTCACAGGGGAAGGGGGAAACACCATATATTTT
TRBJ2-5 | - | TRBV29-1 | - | CSVTSGLLGTQYF | TGCAGCGTTACCTCGGGACTCCTTGGGACCCAGTACTTC
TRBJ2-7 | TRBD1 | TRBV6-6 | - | CASRPTGDRGYEQYF | TGTGCCAGCAGACCCACAGGGGACAGGGGCTACGAGCAGTACTTC